This T cell receptor (beta chain) was captured by sequencing in a study of CD8 T cells in ankylosing spondylitis. Points from the study as a whole: Blood from ankylosing spondylitis patients appeared to carry a characteristic roughly 8-variant TCR beta motif. Disease-linked clones bore a CD8+ phenotype and were relatively rare in peripheral blood.

This clonotype appeared many times. Its antigen is unidentified. TCRdb itself ran the 5' RACE reads through MiXCR, one entry per CDR3 protein. This sample carries some 140,000 distinct CDR3 sequences, 5.5% to 7.5% of them seen once, and the ten largest clones take 9.5% to 15%. This sequence was found in a female donor with ankylosing spondylitis or in good health (not recorded which). Source material: blood, either unsorted or a sorted T cell fraction (not recorded which).

Here the CDR3 reads CATSHPAYTDTQYF. CDR3 bases: TGTGCCACCAGCCACCCGGCGTACACAGATACGCAGTATTTT. V gene TRBV15 combines with J gene TRBJ2-3, with unresolved D. Trimming cost V 5 bases and J 2 bases, with 11 bases left between them. There are 14 residues in the CDR3. Germline V gene data show CDR1 as LNHNV and CDR2 as YYDKDF (reference sequence).